Presented here are 14 T cell receptor beta chains from one specimen sequenced in a study of CD4 T cells in relation to SARS-CoV-2 and coronaviruses. Method: immunoSEQ multiplex PCR; TCRdb's copy keeps in-frame clones and lacks some. The sample comprises some 28,000 clones, around two thirds of which are singletons, and roughly a quarter rests with the top ten. Before the COVID-19 pandemic, during about 2011-2019, CD4+ T cells were taken from unexposed donors. CD4+ T cells were isolated from the cells after 10 days of culture. Their specific antigens are unknown. Sequenced sample: CD4+ T cells from PBMCs, cultured in vitro. These receptors originate from a human donor in good health.

In the case of this clone: One end of the junction fails to match germline, which may point to a read error. The chain employs TRBV7-7 and TRBJ2-5; weak D call: TRBD2 (6 bases). The CDR3 totals 14 residues. CDR1 SSHAT and CDR2 FNYEAQ come from the germline V gene (reference sequence). The chain's CDR3 is CASSLEGGIETQYF. In nucleotides, the CDR3 is TGTGCTAGCAGCTTAGAAGGCGGGATTGAGACCCAGTACTTC.

The rearrangement uses TRBV5-5 and TRBJ2-7, with 7 bases matching TRBD1. Germline CDR1 is SGHKS and CDR2 is YYEKEE (reference sequence). CDR3 length equals 15 residues. Trimming took 4 bases from V and 2 from J; bases not matched to a gene: 9. For the CDR3, the DNA is TGTGCCAGCAGCACGACAGGGAGCTTCGCCTACGAGCAGTACTTC. It specifies CASSTTGSFAYEQYF.

V usage is TRBV2 and J usage is TRBJ2-3; D remains unclear. Looked up from germline, CDR1 is SNHLY and CDR2 is FYNNEI. The ends were cut back, 3 bases at V and 6 bases at J, with 16 bases in the middle. This CDR3 region has 15 residues. CDR3 region: CASSDWTGPGDTQYF. The CDR3 coding sequence is TGTGCCAGCAGTGACTGGACGGGCCCTGGGGATACGCAGTATTTT.

The chain is built from TRBV2 and TRBJ2-2; no clear D gene. Germline V gene data show CDR1 as SNHLY and CDR2 as FYNNEI. Trimming took off 5 bases at V and 6 bases at J, with 10 bases between the two ends. The CDR3 runs to 13 residues. The CDR3 sequence: CASSPSWSGELFF. DNA of the CDR3: TGTGCCAGCAGTCCCTCTTGGTCCGGGGAGCTGTTTTTT.

This chain links TRBV6-6 with TRBJ1-5; a weak D match, TRBD1 (6 bases). The length of the CDR3 is 14 residues. V lost 3 bases, J lost 10 bases, and 16 bases lay in between. Germline V lookup: CDR1 MNHNY, CDR2 SVGAGI (reference sequence). The CDR3 bases are TGTGCCAGCAGTTATGGGGGACACCCCAATCCCCAGCATTTT. Translated: CASSYGGHPNPQHF.

The chain combines TRBV9 with TRBJ2-1; TRBD2 matches 7 bases. Germline CDR1 SGDLS, CDR2 YYNGEE. This CDR3 contains 14 residues. Trimming cost V 0 bases and J 6 bases; bases outside gene matches: 3. The CDR3 reads CASSVAGLTNEQFF. The CDR3 coding sequence is TGTGCCAGCAGCGTAGCGGGACTAACCAATGAGCAGTTCTTC.

This clone was recorded once. The rearrangement links TRBV4-2 to TRBJ2-7; no reliable D call. Trimming took off 1 base at V and 0 bases at J, with 10 bases between the two ends. Germline CDR1 is LGHNA and CDR2 is YNFKEQ. CDR3 length: 15 amino acids. CDR3 sequence reads: CASSQASSSSYEQYF. The CDR3 DNA reads as TGTGCCAGCAGCCAAGCCTCTTCTAGCTCCTACGAGCAGTACTTC.

The rearrangement uses TRBV5-6 and TRBJ1-3; TRBD1 agrees at 7 bases. In germline, CDR1 is SGHDT, CDR2 YYEEEE. V dropped 5 bases and J dropped 2; count of bases not matched to a gene: 4. There are 14 residues in the CDR3. CDR3 nucleotide sequence: TGTGCCAGCAGACAAACAGGGGCTGGAAACACCATATATTTT. Its translation: CASRQTGAGNTIYF.

The V call is TRBV27, the J call TRBJ1-1, with 9 bases fitting TRBD1. Looked up from germline, CDR1 is MNHEY and CDR2 is SMNVEV (reference sequence). The junction had 13 bases not matched to a gene; V was cut back by 6 bases and J by 5 bases. The CDR3 consists of 16 residues. CDR3 residues: CASSHRTGGADTEAFF. The CDR3 nucleotides read TGTGCCAGCAGCCATCGTACAGGGGGCGCGGATACTGAAGCTTTCTTT.

This clone was seen just once. DNA of the CDR3: TGCGCCAGCAGCTTGATCGGCGACAGTTACAATGAGCAGTTCTTC. Translation: CASSLIGDSYNEQFF. The genes are TRBV5-1 and TRBJ2-1, with D possibly matching TRBD1 (5 bases). The CDR3 consists of 15 residues. CDR1 is SGHRS, CDR2 YFSETQ, per germline. Trimming removed 1 base at V and 4 bases at J, with 12 bases between. The full variable domain, completed using reference TRBV5-1 and TRBJ2-1, is KAGVTQTPRYLIKTRGQQVTLSCSPISGHRSVSWYQQTPGQGLQFLFEYFSETQRNKGNFPGRFSGRQFSNSRSEMNVSTLELGDSALYLCASSLIGDSYNEQFFGPGTRLTVL.

V and J are TRBV21-1 and TRBJ2-7; the table's D gene call, TRBD2, was not cross checked with the DNA. TRBV21-1 is assigned pseudogene status. The CDR3 covers 15 residues. The CDR3 DNA is TGTGCCAGCAGCAAAGTTGGCCGTCCGGGGGACGAGCAGTACTTC. It yields the protein CASSKVGRPGDEQYF.

The chain joins TRBV6-5 to TRBJ2-5, with D maybe TRBD2 (6 bases). This CDR3 has 15 amino acids. Germline V lookup: CDR1 MNHEY, CDR2 SVGAGI. The V and J ends lost 2 bases and 1 base respectively, with 11 bases between them. CDR3 DNA: TGTGCCAGCAGTTACAACGCGGGGCCCCAAGAGACCCAGTACTTC. This translates into CASSYNAGPQETQYF.

This sequence joins TRBV4-3 and TRBJ1-1; no definite D call. V shed 1 base and J shed 6 bases, with 12 bases lying between them. The CDR3 totals 14 residues. Germline V gene data show CDR1 as LGHNA and CDR2 as YSLEER. The CDR3 loop is CASSQGSWTAEAFF. The CDR3 DNA reads as TGCGCCAGCAGCCAAGGTTCCTGGACCGCTGAAGCTTTCTTT.

This clone turned up a few times. This chain joins TRBV7-9 and TRBJ2-3, with TRBD2 identical over 7 bases. V trimming: 3 bases; J trimming: 0 bases; junction bases outside the gene matches: 0. CDR3 length: 14 amino acids. The V gene's germline CDR1 is SEHNR and CDR2 FQNEAQ (reference sequence). CDR3 nucleotide sequence: TGTGCCAGCAGCTTTAGCGGGAGCACAGATACGCAGTATTTT. This gives the protein CASSFSGSTDTQYF.